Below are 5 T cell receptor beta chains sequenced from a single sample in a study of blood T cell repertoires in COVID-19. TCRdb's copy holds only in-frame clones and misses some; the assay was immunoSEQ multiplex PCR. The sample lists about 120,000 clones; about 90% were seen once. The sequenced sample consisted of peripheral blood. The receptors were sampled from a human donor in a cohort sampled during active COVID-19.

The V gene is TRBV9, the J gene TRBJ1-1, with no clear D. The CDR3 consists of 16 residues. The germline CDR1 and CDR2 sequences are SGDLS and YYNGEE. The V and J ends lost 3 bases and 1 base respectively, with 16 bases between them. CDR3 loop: CASSAISRKENTEAFF. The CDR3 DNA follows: TGTGCCAGCAGCGCCATCTCCAGGAAGGAGAACACTGAAGCTTTCTTT. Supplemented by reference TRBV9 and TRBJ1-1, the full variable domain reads DSGVTQTPKHLITATGQRVTLRCSPRSGDLSVYWYQQSLDQGLQFLIQYYNGEERAKGNILERFSAQQFPDLHSELNLSSLELGDSALYFCASSAISRKENTEAFFGQGTRLTVV.

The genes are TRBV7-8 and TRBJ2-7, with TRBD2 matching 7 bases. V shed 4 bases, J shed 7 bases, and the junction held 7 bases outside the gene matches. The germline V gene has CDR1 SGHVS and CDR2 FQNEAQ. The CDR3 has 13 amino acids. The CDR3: CASSSVAGSEQYF. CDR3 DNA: TGTGCCAGCAGCTCGGTAGCGGGCTCGGAGCAGTACTTC.

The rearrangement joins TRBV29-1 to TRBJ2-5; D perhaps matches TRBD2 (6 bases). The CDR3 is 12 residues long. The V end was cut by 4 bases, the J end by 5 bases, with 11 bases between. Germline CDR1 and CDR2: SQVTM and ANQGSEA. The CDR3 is CSVGGGFETQYF. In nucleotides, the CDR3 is TGCAGCGTTGGGGGAGGATTTGAGACCCAGTACTTC.

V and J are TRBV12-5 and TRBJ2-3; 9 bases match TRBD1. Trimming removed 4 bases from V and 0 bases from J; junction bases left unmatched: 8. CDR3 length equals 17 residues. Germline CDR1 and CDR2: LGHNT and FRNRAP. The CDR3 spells CASGSPTGGSSTDTQYF. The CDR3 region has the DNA TGTGCTAGTGGTTCGCCGACAGGGGGGAGTAGCACAGATACGCAGTATTTT.

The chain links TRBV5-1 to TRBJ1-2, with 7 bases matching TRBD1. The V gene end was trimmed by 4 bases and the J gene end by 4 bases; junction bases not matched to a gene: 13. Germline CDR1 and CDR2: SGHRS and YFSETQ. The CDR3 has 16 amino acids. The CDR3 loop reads CASSPTGSDAGYGYTF. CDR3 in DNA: TGCGCCAGCAGCCCGACAGGGTCGGATGCGGGCTATGGCTACACCTTC.